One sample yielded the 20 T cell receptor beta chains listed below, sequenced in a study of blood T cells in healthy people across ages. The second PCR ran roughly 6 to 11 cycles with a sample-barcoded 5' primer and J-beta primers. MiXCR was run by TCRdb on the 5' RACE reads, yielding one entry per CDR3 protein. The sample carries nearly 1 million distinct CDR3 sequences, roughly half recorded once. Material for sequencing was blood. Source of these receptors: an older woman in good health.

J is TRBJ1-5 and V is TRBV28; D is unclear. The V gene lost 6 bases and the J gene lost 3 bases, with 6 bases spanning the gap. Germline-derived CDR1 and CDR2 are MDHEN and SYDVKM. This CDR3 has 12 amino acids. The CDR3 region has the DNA TGTGCCAGCAGCATCCCCAATCAGCCCCAGCATTTT. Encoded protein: CASSIPNQPQHF.

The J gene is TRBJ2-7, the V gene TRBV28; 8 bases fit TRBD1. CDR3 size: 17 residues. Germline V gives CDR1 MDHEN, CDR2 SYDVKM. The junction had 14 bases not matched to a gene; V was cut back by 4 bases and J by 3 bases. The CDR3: CASSSYLVRQGYYEQYF. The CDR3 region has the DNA TGTGCCAGCAGTTCCTATCTTGTGAGACAGGGGTACTACGAGCAGTACTTC.

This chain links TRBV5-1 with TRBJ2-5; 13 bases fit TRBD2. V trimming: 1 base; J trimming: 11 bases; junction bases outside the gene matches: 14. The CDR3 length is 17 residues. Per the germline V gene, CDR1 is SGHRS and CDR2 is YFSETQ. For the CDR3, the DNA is TGCGCCAGCAGCTTGTCTTCCAGGACTAGCGGGAGTTATTATCAGTACTTC. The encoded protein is CASSLSSRTSGSYYQYF.

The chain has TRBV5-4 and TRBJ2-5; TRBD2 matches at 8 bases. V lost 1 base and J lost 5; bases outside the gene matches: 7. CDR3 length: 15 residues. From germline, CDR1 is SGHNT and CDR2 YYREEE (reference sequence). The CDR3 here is CASSLYGGGRETQYF. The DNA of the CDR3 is TGTGCCAGCAGCTTGTACGGGGGGGGAAGGGAGACCCAGTACTTC.

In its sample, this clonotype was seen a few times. The CDR3 DNA reads TGTGCCAGCAGTTTAGGGACTAAGCAGTTCTTC. It is translated as CASSLGTKQFF. The chain couples TRBV12-3 or TRBV12-4 to TRBJ2-1; D may be TRBD2 (6 bases). Trimming removed 1 base from V and 11 bases from J, with 6 bases in between. The CDR3 has 11 residues.

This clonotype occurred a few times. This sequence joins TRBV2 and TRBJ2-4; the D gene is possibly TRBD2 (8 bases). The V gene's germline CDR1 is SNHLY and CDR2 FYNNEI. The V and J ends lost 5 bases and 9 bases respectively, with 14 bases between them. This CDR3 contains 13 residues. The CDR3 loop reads CASSTGAGGIQYF. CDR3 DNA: TGTGCCAGCAGTACAGGGGCGGGAGGCATTCAGTACTTC.

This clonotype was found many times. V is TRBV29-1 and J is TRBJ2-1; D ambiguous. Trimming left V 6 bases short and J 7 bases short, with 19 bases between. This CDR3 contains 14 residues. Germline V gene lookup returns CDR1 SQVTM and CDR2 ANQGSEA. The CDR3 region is CSVHPRFPSNEQFF. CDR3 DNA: TGCAGCGTCCACCCTAGATTTCCGTCTAATGAGCAGTTCTTC.

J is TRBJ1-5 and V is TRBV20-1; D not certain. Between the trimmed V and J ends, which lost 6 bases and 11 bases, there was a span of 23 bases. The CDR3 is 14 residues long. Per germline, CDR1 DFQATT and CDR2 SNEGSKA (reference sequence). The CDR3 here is CSAEWNQKQETQHF. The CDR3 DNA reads TGCAGTGCCGAGTGGAATCAGAAACAAGAGACCCAGCATTTT.

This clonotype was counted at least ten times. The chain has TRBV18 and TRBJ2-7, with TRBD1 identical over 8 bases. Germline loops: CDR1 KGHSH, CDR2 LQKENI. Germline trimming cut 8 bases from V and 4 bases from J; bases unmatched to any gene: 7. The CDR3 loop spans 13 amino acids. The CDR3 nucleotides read TGTGCCAGCACCAGGGACAGGAGGTACGAGCAGTACTTC. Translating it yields CASTRDRRYEQYF.

The CDR3 DNA reads TGTGCCAGCAGCTTTGCCAGAGCCTTTCGGACGACCCAGTACTTC. Its translation is CASSFARAFRTTQYF. V usage is TRBV7-2 and J usage is TRBJ2-5, with no clear D. CDR3 length: 15 residues. Germline V CDR1 and CDR2: SGHTA, FQGNSA. The germline V and J ends were trimmed by 3 bases and 7 bases, with 18 bases remaining between them.

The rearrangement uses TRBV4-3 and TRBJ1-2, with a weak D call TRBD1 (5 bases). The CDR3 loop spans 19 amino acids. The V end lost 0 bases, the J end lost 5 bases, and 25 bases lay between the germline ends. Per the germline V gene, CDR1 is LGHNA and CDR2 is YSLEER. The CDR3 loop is CASSQDRVGTRKRDYGYTF. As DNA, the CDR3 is TGCGCCAGCAGCCAAGATCGGGTAGGGACTCGAAAGAGGGATTATGGCTACACCTTC.

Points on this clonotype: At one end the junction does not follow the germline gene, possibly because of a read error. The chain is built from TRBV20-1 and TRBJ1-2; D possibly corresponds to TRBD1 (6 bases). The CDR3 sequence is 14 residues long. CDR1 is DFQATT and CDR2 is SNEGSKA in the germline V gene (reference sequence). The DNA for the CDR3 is TGCAGTGCTAGGTTTCCAGGGGTTGACTATGGTTACACCTTC. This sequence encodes CSARFPGVDYGYTF.

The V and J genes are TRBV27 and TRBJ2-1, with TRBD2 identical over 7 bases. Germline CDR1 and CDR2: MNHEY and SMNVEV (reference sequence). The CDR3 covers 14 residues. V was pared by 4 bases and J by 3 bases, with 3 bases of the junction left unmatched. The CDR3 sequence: CASSWRESYNEQFF. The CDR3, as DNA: TGTGCCAGCAGTTGGCGGGAGAGCTACAATGAGCAGTTCTTC.

The CDR3 loop is CASNPPGTGDTEAFF. The CDR3 DNA reads TGCGCCAGCAACCCCCCCGGGACAGGGGACACTGAAGCTTTCTTT. The chain combines TRBV5-1 with TRBJ1-1, with 10 bases matching TRBD1. CDR1 SGHRS and CDR2 YFSETQ come from the germline V gene. The CDR3 length is 15 residues. The J segment lost 3 bases and the V segment lost 6 bases, leaving 8 bases of the junction unmatched.

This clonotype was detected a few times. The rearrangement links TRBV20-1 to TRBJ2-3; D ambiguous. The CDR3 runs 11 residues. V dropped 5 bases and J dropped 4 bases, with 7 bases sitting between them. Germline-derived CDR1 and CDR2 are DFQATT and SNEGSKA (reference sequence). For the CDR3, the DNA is TGCAGTGCTTTCTGGGCAGATACGCAGTATTTT. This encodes CSAFWADTQYF.

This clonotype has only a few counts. CDR3 sequence reads: CSVALAGGRAKNIQYF. CDR3 bases: TGCAGTGTCGCACTAGCGGGAGGGAGAGCCAAAAACATTCAGTACTTC. The chain links TRBV20-1 to TRBJ2-4; TRBD2 matches 13 bases. J lost 0 bases, V lost 7 bases, and 6 bases had no gene match. Per the germline V gene, CDR1 is DFQATT and CDR2 is SNEGSKA (reference sequence). The CDR3 sequence is 16 residues long.

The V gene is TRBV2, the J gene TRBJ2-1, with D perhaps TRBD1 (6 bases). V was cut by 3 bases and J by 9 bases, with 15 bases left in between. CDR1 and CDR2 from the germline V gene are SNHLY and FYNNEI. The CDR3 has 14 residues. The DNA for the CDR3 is TGTGCCAGCAGTGATCAGGGGCGGCTGGGTGAGCAGTTCTTC. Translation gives CASSDQGRLGEQFF.

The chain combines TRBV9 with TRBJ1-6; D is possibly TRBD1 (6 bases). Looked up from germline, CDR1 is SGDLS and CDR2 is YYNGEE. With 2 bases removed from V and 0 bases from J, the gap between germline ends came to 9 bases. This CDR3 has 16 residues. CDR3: CASSVTGSSYNSPLHF. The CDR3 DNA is TGTGCCAGCAGCGTTACAGGGAGCTCCTATAATTCACCCCTCCACTTT. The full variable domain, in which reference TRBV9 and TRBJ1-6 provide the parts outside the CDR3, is DSGVTQTPKHLITATGQRVTLRCSPRSGDLSVYWYQQSLDQGLQFLIQYYNGEERAKGNILERFSAQQFPDLHSELNLSSLELGDSALYFCASSVTGSSYNSPLHFGNGTRLTVT.

DNA of the CDR3: TGCAGTGCTAGAACGGCAGGGGGCGCGATGGTAGGAGGCTACACCTTC. Its protein is CSARTAGGAMVGGYTF. The chain couples TRBV20-1 to TRBJ1-2; 8 bases align to TRBD1. The CDR3 contains 16 residues. The trim removed 2 bases at V and 8 bases at J, leaving 16 bases unmatched. In germline, CDR1 is DFQATT, CDR2 SNEGSKA (reference sequence).

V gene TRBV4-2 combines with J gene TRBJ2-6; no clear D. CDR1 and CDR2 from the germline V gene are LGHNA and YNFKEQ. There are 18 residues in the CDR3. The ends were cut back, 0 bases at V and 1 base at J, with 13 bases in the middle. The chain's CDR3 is CASSQDLLGQSGANVLTF. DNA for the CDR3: TGTGCCAGCAGCCAAGATCTACTTGGGCAGTCTGGGGCCAACGTCCTGACTTTC.